The 14 T cell receptor beta chains below all came from one sample that was sequenced in a study of human T cells and chemical hapten exposure. TCRdb reanalysed the RACE reads using MiXCR and keeps one entry per CDR3 protein. The table lists about 250,000 distinct CDR3 sequences, 7.5% to 9% of them singletons, with 0.9% to 1.5% in the top ten. Described time point: pre-sensitization, week 0. The sample's treatment: therapeutic diphenylcyclopropenone sensitization with weekly scalp DPC. Sequenced material: whole blood, taken in connection with sensitization to the hapten diphenylcyclopropenone (DPC). These receptors all come from a man aged 18-30 years with alopecia areata. Some clones in this sample may be carry-over from other donors' samples.

This clonotype was counted only a few times. The gene calls are TRBV15 and TRBJ2-6; D unclear. Germline V gene data show CDR1 as LNHNV and CDR2 as YYDKDF (reference sequence). The V end was cut by 4 bases, the J end by 0 bases, with 7 bases between. CDR3 length equals 15 residues. The CDR3: CATSKRISGANVLTF. As DNA, the CDR3 is TGTGCCACCAGCAAGAGAATCTCTGGGGCCAACGTCCTGACTTTC.

The chain combines TRBV27 with TRBJ2-7; D not certain. This CDR3 has 15 residues. The germline CDR1 and CDR2 sequences are MNHEY and SMNVEV (reference sequence). V lost 2 bases and J lost 2, with 13 bases in between. CDR3 sequence reads: CASSLPTDLAYEQYV. For the CDR3, the DNA is TGTGCCAGCAGTTTACCTACAGACCTGGCCTACGAGCAGTACGTC.

J is TRBJ2-1 and V is TRBV6-2 or TRBV6-3, with D unresolved. Germline-derived CDR1 and CDR2 are MNHEY and SVGEGT. This CDR3 contains 13 residues. V shed 4 bases and J shed 0 bases, with 4 bases lying between them. The CDR3 nucleotides are TGTGCCAGCAGTTGGAGCTCCTACAATGAGCAGTTCTTC. The encoded protein is CASSWSSYNEQFF.

This clonotype was counted ten times or more. This chain uses TRBV7-2 with TRBJ2-5, with D maybe TRBD2 (5 bases). This CDR3 region has 13 residues. Deletions cut 6 bases from V and 2 bases from J, with 10 bases between. The V gene's germline CDR1 is SGHTA and CDR2 FQGNSA. Written as DNA, the CDR3 is TGTGCCAGCAGTCGGGATGCACAAGAGACCCAGTACTTC. The encoded protein is CASSRDAQETQYF.

V usage is TRBV15 and J usage is TRBJ1-1; D gene uncertain. Trimming pared 0 bases from V and 5 bases from J, leaving 1 base between. CDR3 size: 11 residues. The germline V gene encodes CDR1 LNHNV and CDR2 YYDKDF (reference sequence). The chain's CDR3 is CATSRETEAFF. CDR3 DNA: TGTGCCACCAGCAGAGAGACTGAAGCTTTCTTT.

This clonotype has a count of ten or more. J is TRBJ2-3 and V is TRBV7-9, with 7 bases aligning to TRBD2. The CDR3 is made up of 14 amino acids. Germline V gene sequence: CDR1 SEHNR, CDR2 FQNEAQ (reference sequence). The ends lost 6 bases at V and 2 bases at J; junction bases unmatched: 5. In DNA, the CDR3 is TGTGCCAGCAGAGGGAGGGACTCCACAGATACGCAGTATTTT. This sequence encodes CASRGRDSTDTQYF.

The chain couples TRBV4-3 to TRBJ2-3, with 9 bases that match TRBD1. The CDR3 is 15 residues long. Germline V gene data show CDR1 as LGHNA and CDR2 as YSLEER. V shed 1 base and J 8 bases; nucleotides not matched to a gene: 7. The CDR3 nucleotides read TGCGCCAGCAGCCAAGGGACAGGGGCGGATGGTACGCAGTATTTT. Residues: CASSQGTGADGTQYF.

The chain employs TRBV6-6 and TRBJ2-1; 8 bases map to TRBD2. The CDR3 covers 14 residues. The V segment lost 1 base and the J segment 10 bases; nucleotides outside the gene matches: 6. Germline V gives CDR1 MNHNY, CDR2 SVGAGI (reference sequence). Here the CDR3 DNA reads TGTGCCAGCAGTTACTGGGGCGGGGGGACCGAGCAGTTCTTC. Encoded protein: CASSYWGGGTEQFF.

The chain couples TRBV3-1 to TRBJ2-5; no definite D call. V gave up 0 bases and J gave up 6 bases, with 8 bases separating them. Looked up from germline, CDR1 is LGHDT and CDR2 is YNNKEL (reference sequence). The CDR3 length is 13 residues. In nucleotides, the CDR3 is TGTGCCAGCAGCCAAGATCTTACCCAGACCCAGTACTTC. Its translation: CASSQDLTQTQYF.

This clonotype was seen a few times. This chain connects TRBV28 to TRBJ2-3; D remains unclear. Germline CDR1 is MDHEN and CDR2 is SYDVKM. The CDR3 is 13 residues long. Trimming removed 3 bases at V and 2 bases at J, with 6 bases between. CDR3 bases: TGTGCCAGCAGTTTCCCCTCCACAGATACGCAGTATTTT. Its translation is CASSFPSTDTQYF.

This clonotype was seen more than once but under ten times. One end of the junction is discordant with germline, which a read error may explain. V gene TRBV20-1 combines with J gene TRBJ2-5; TRBD2 matches at 8 bases. This CDR3 comprises 18 residues. Germline loops: CDR1 DFQATT, CDR2 SNEGSKA (reference sequence). Here the CDR3 reads CSASHPTGGASSEETQYF. CDR3 DNA sequence: TGTAGTGCTAGCCATCCCACCGGGGGGGCTAGCTCCGAAGAGACCCAGTACTTC.

The chain recombines TRBV2 with TRBJ2-2; the D gene is possibly TRBD2 (5 bases). Germline V lookup: CDR1 SNHLY, CDR2 FYNNEI. Between the trimmed V and J ends, which lost 4 bases and 7 bases, there was a span of 10 bases. The length of the CDR3 is 13 residues. This chain's CDR3 is CASSGNGDGELFF. The CDR3 DNA is TGTGCCAGCAGTGGGAACGGGGACGGGGAGCTGTTTTTT.

This chain links TRBV7-3 with TRBJ1-1; D is possibly TRBD1 (6 bases). Germline CDR1 SGHTA, CDR2 FQGTGA. V gave up 5 bases and J gave up 6 bases, with 16 bases separating them. CDR3 length equals 14 residues. CDR3 nucleotide sequence: TGTGCCAGCAGCAAGGGACATCTGGGAGCTGAAGCTTTCTTT. This encodes CASSKGHLGAEAFF.

The rearrangement uses TRBV7-9 and TRBJ2-2, with D possibly being TRBD1 (5 bases). V gave up 4 bases and J gave up 5 bases, with 14 bases separating them. Germline V gene sequence: CDR1 SEHNR, CDR2 FQNEAQ (reference sequence). The CDR3 sequence is 15 residues long. The CDR3 nucleotides read TGTGCCAGCAGCTCTCCGGACAAGCCTACCGGGGAGCTGTTTTTT. It codes for CASSSPDKPTGELFF.